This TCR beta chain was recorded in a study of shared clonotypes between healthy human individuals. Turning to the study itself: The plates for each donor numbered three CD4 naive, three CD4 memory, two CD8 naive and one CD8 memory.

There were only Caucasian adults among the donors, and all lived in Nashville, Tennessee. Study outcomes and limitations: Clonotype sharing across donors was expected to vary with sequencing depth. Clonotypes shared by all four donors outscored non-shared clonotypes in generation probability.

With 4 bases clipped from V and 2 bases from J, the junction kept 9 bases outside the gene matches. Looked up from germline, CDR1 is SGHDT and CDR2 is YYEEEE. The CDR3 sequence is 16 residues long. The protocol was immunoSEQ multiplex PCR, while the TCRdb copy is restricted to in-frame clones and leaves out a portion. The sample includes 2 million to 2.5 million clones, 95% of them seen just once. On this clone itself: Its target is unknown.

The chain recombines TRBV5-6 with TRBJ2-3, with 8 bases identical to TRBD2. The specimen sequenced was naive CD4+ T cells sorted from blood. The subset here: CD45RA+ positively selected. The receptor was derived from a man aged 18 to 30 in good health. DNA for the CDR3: TGTGCCAGCAGCGTTGTGGCTAGCGGGCTCACAGATACGCAGTATTTT. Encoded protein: CASSVVASGLTDTQYF.